This T cell receptor (beta chain) came from a study of shared clonotypes between healthy human individuals. The CDR3 is 16 amino acids. CDR1 is MGHRA and CDR2 is YSYEKL in the germline V gene. V was pared by 4 bases and J by 1 base, with 4 bases of the junction left unmatched. Notes on this clone: What it binds is not known.

About 100 million PBMCs per unsorted sample were used for genomic DNA. Study-level points and caveats: The small donor group covered limited genetic and exposure diversity.

Replicate PCRs for unsorted PBMC used around 270 ng DNA (approximately 31,000 T cell genomes). Using immunoSEQ multiplex PCR, the repertoire was profiled, and TCRdb retains in-frame clones only, with some absent. The table has more than 400,000 clones, about 85% seen once; the top ten hold over 9.5%. The sequence came from a woman aged 40 to 50 in good health. Some clones in this sample may be carry-over from other donors' samples. Material for sequencing was PBMCs. The chain joins TRBV4-1 to TRBJ2-1; TRBD2 matches at 10 bases. CDR3 region: CASSPLGLASYNEQFF. CDR3 in DNA: TGCGCCAGCAGCCCCCTGGGACTAGCGTCCTACAATGAGCAGTTCTTC.